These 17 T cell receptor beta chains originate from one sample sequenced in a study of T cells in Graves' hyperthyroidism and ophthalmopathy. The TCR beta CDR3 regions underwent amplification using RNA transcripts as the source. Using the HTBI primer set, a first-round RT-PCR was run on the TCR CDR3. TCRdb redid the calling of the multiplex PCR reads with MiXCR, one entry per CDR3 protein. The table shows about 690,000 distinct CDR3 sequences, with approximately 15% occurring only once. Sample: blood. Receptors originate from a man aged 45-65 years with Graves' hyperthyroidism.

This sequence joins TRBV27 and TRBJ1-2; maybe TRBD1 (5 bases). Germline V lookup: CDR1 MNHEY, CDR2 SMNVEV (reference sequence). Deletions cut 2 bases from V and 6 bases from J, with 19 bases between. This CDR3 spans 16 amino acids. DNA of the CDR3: TGTGCCAGCAGTTTAAGGCCGGGACGCAACGACCATGGCTACACCTTC. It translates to CASSLRPGRNDHGYTF.

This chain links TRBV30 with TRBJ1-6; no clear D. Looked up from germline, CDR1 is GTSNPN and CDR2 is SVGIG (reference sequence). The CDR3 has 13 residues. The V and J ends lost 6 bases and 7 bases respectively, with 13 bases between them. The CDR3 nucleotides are TGTGCCTGTTTGGAATCCAGCAATTCACCCCTCCACTTT. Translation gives CACLESSNSPLHF.

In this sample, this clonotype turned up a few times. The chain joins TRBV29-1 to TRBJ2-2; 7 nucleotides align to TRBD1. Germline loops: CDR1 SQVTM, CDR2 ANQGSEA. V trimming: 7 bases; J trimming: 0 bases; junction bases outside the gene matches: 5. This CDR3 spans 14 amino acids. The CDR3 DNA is TGCAGCGGCCAGACAGGGACGAACACCGGGGAGCTGTTTTTT. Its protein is CSGQTGTNTGELFF.

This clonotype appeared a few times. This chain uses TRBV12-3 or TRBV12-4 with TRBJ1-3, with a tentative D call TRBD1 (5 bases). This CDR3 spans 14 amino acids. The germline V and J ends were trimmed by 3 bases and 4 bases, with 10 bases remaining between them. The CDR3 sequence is CASSFWGRGNTIYF. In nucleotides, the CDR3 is TGTGCCAGCAGTTTTTGGGGCAGGGGAAACACCATATATTTT.

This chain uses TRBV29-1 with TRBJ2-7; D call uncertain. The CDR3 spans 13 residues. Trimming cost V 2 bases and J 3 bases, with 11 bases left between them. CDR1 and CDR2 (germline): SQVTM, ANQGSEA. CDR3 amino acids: CSVETTEDYEQYF. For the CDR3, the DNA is TGCAGCGTTGAAACGACGGAAGACTACGAGCAGTACTTC.

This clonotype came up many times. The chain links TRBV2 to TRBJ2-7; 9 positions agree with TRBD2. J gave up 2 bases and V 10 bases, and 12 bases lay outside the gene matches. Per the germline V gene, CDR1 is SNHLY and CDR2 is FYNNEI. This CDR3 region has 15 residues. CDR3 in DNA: TGTGCCACCGATCGGGCAGCGGGAGGCCCCTACGAGCAGTACTTC. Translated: CATDRAAGGPYEQYF.

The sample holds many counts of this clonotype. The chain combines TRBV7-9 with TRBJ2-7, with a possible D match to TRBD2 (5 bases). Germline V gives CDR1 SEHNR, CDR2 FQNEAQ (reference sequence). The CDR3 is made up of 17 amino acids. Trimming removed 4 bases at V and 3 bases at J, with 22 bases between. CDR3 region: CASSSSLRQRIYYEQYF. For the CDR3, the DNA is TGTGCCAGCAGCTCCTCCCTTCGGCAGCGGATCTACTACGAGCAGTACTTC. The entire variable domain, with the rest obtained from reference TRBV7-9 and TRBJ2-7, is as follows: DTGVSQNPRHKITKRGQNVTFRCDPISEHNRLYWYRQTLGQGPEFLTYFQNEAQLEKSRLLSDRFSAERPKGSFSTLEIQRTEQGDSAMYLCASSSSLRQRIYYEQYFGPGTRLTVT.

The CDR3 sequence: CASPIAPWTAEENTIYF. The CDR3 DNA follows: TGTGCCAGCCCTATTGCACCCTGGACAGCCGAGGAAAACACCATATATTTT. This chain joins TRBV6-1 and TRBJ1-3, with D possibly TRBD1 on 6 matching bases. The V end lost 8 bases, the J end lost 6 bases, and 26 bases lay between the germline ends. Looked up from germline, CDR1 is MNHNS and CDR2 is SASEGT. The CDR3 is 17 residues long.

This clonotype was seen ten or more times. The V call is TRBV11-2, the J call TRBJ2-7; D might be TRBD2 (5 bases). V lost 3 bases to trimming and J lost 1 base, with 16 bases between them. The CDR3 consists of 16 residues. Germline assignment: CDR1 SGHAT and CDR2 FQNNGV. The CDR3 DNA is TGTGCCAGCAGCTTCCATCTTAGCGAGAATTCCTACGAGCAGTACTTC. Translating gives CASSFHLSENSYEQYF. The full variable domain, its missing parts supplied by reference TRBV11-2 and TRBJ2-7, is EAGVAQSPRYKIIEKRQSVAFWCNPISGHATLYWYQQILGQGPKLLIQFQNNGVVDDSQLPKDRFSAERLKGVDSTLKIQPAKLEDSAVYLCASSFHLSENSYEQYFGPGTRLTVT.

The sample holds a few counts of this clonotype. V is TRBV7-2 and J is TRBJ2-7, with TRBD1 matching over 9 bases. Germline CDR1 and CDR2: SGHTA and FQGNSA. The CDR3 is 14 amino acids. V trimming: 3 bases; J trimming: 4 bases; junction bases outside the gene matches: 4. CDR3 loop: CASSFVQGAYEQYF. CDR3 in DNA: TGTGCCAGCAGCTTTGTACAGGGGGCGTACGAGCAGTACTTC. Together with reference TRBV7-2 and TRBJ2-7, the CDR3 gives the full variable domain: GAGVSQSPSNKVTEKGKDVELRCDPISGHTALYWYRQSLGQGLEFLIYFQGNSAPDKSGLPSDRFSAERTGGSVSTLTIQRTQQEDSAVYLCASSFVQGAYEQYFGPGTRLTVT.

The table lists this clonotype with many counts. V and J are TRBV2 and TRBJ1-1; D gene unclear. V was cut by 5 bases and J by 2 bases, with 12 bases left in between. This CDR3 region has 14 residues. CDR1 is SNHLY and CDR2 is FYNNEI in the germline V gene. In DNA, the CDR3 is TGTGCCAGCAGTCCCTACATGGGTAACACTGAAGCTTTCTTT. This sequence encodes CASSPYMGNTEAFF.

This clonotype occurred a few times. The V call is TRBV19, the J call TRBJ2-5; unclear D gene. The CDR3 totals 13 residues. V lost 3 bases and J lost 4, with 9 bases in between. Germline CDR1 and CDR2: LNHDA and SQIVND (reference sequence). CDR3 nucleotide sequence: TGTGCCAGTAGTATTTCTGGGCGAGAGACCCAGTACTTC. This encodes CASSISGRETQYF.

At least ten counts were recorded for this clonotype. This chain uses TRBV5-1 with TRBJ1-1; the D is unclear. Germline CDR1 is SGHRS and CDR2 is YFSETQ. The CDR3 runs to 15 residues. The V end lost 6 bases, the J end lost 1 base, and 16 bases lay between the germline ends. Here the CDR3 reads CASNKDTQWNTEAFF. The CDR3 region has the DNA TGCGCCAGCAACAAAGACACTCAATGGAACACTGAAGCTTTCTTT.

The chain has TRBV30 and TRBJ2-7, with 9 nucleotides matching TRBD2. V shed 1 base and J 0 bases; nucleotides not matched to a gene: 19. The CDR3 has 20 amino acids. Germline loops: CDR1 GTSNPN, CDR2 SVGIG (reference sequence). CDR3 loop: CAWSAAPRGGRAPTSYEQYF. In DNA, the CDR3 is TGTGCCTGGAGTGCAGCCCCTCGAGGCGGGAGGGCCCCCACCTCCTACGAGCAGTACTTC. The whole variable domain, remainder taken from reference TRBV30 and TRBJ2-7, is SQTIHQWPATLVQPVGSPLSLECTVEGTSNPNLYWYRQAAGRGLQLLFYSVGIGQISSEVPQNLSASRPQDRQFILSSKKLLLSDSGFYLCAWSAAPRGGRAPTSYEQYFGPGTRLTVT.

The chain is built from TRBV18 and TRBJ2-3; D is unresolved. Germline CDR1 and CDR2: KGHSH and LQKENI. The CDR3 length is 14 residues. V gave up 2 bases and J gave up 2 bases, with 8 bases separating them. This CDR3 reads CASSPGFPTDTQYF. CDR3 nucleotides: TGTGCCAGCTCACCAGGGTTCCCCACAGATACGCAGTATTTT.

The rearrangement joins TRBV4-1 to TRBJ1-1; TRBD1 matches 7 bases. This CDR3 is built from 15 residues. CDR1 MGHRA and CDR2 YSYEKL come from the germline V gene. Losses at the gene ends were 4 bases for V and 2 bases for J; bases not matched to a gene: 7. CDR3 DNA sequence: TGCGCCAGCAGCCCGTTCACAGGGGTTAACACTGAAGCTTTCTTT. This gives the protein CASSPFTGVNTEAFF.

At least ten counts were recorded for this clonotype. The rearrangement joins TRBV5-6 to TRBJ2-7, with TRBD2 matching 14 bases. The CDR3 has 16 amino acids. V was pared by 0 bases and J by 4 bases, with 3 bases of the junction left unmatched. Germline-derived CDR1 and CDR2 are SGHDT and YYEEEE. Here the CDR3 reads CASSLAGLAGGYEQYF. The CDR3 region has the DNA TGTGCCAGCAGCTTGGCCGGACTAGCGGGAGGTTACGAGCAGTACTTC. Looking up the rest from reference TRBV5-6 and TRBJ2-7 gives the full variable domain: DAGVTQSPTHLIKTRGQQVTLRCSPKSGHDTVSWYQQALGQGPQFIFQYYEEEERQRGNFPDRFSGHQFPNYSSELNVNALLLGDSALYLCASSLAGLAGGYEQYFGPGTRLTVT.